This TCR beta chain was profiled in a study of memory CD4+ T cells and cytomegalovirus serostatus. V was clipped by 8 bases and J by 0 bases; unmatched bases: 10. The CDR3 totals 15 residues. From germline, CDR1 is MNHEY and CDR2 SMNVEV (reference sequence). Produced via immunoSEQ multiplex PCR; TCRdb's table is partial and in-frame only. The table records tens of thousands of clones, 82% of them present only once. The sort gate was single viable CD3+CD4+CD8-CD45RO+ cells for memory CD4+ T cells. The source material was memory CD4+ T cells from blood. The receptor was derived from an adult in good health and CMV-seronegative. The V and J genes are TRBV27 and TRBJ2-7; 7 nucleotides align to TRBD1. The DNA of the CDR3 is TGTGCCAGCGGCTACGGACAGGCCTACTCCTACGAGCAGTACTTC. Translation gives CASGYGQAYSYEQYF.